Below are 11 T cell receptor beta chains sequenced from a single sample in a study of read filtering for tumor transcriptome and immune sequencing. Molecular barcoded adaptors covering alpha/delta and beta/gamma chains were used on 400 to 450 ng RNA. One entry per CDR3 protein results from TCRdb running MiXCR on the reads. The repertoire holds about 90,000 distinct CDR3 sequences, with around an eighth as singletons. Source material: a population of CD138-negative cells sorted from bone marrow. The receptors were sampled from a donor at least 40 years old with multiple myeloma.

This clonotype came up many times. The V gene is TRBV2, the J gene TRBJ2-1, with 14 bases matching TRBD2. Trimming removed 6 bases from V and 7 bases from J; junction bases left unmatched: 2. Germline-derived CDR1 and CDR2 are SNHLY and FYNNEI. The CDR3 length is 14 residues. CDR3 bases: TGTGCCAGCAGCGGGACTAGCGGGAGAAATGAGCAGTTCTTC. Translating it yields CASSGTSGRNEQFF.

The rearrangement joins TRBV29-1 to TRBJ1-1, with D perhaps matching TRBD1 (6 bases). This CDR3 contains 14 residues. Germline V CDR1 and CDR2: SQVTM, ANQGSEA. V lost 2 bases and J lost 1, with 11 bases in between. The chain's CDR3 is CSVEQTGGNTEAFF. The CDR3 bases are TGCAGCGTTGAACAGACAGGAGGGAACACTGAAGCTTTCTTT.

This clonotype was found a few times. This rearrangement joins TRBV20-1 to TRBJ2-7; 13 positions match TRBD2. CDR3 length: 15 residues. V was pared by 6 bases and J by 3 bases, with 8 bases of the junction left unmatched. The V gene's germline CDR1 is DFQATT and CDR2 SNEGSKA (reference sequence). CDR3 nucleotide sequence: TGCAGTGCCCGGGGACTAGCGGGGTGGAGCTACGAGCAGTACTTC. Its translation is CSARGLAGWSYEQYF.

This clonotype was observed many times. The V call is TRBV14, the J call TRBJ2-7, with D possibly matching TRBD1 (6 bases). The CDR3 runs 15 residues. The germline gives CDR1 SGHDN, CDR2 FVKESK. V lost 0 bases and J lost 5, with 14 bases in between. The DNA for the CDR3 is TGTGCCAGCAGCCAAGAGTATCCCAGGGACAACGAGCAGTACTTC. It yields the protein CASSQEYPRDNEQYF.

Details on this clonotype: A much larger clone sits a single nucleotide away, making a read error possible. The genes are TRBV2 and TRBJ2-3, with D unclear. Germline V gene data show CDR1 as SNHLY and CDR2 as FYNNEI. There are 12 residues in the CDR3. The CDR3 region is CASTSSTDTRYF. CDR3 nucleotide sequence: TGTGCCAGCACCTCCTCCACAGATACGCGGTATTTT.

The table lists this clonotype with many counts. V gene TRBV29-1 combines with J gene TRBJ2-1, with D perhaps matching TRBD2 (6 bases). Germline values: CDR1 SQVTM, CDR2 ANQGSEA. This CDR3 region has 15 residues. The V and J ends lost 6 bases and 8 bases respectively, with 23 bases between them. The chain's CDR3 is CSVRPGGRRMDEQFF. CDR3 DNA: TGCAGCGTCCGGCCTGGGGGGAGAAGGATGGATGAGCAGTTCTTC.

This clonotype was observed a handful of times. The conserved closing phenylalanine or tryptophan is absent in this CDR3, likely reflecting a read error. The genes are TRBV27 and TRBJ2-2; D may be TRBD1 (5 bases). This CDR3 has 14 amino acids. V lost 5 bases, J lost 5 bases, and 12 bases lay in between. In germline, CDR1 is MNHEY, CDR2 SMNVEV (reference sequence). The CDR3 here is CASSLNRLTGELFS. The CDR3 region has the DNA TGTGCCAGCAGTCTAAACAGGTTGACCGGGGAGCTGTTTTCT.

The sample holds many counts of this clonotype. The chain joins TRBV20-1 to TRBJ2-1; D not resolved. Trimming cost V 1 base and J 0 bases, with 7 bases left between them. The CDR3 length is 14 residues. Germline V gene sequence: CDR1 DFQATT, CDR2 SNEGSKA (reference sequence). CDR3 nucleotide sequence: TGCAGTGCTAGAGCCGGCCACTCCTACAATGAGCAGTTCTTC. Amino acids: CSARAGHSYNEQFF.

In regard to this clonotype: It is likely a read error: a sequence one base away is far more abundant. In this CDR3 the conserved last residue, phenylalanine or tryptophan, is missing, so a read error is likely. V is TRBV6-2 or TRBV6-3 and J is TRBJ2-1, with 7 nucleotides matching TRBD2. V dropped 5 bases and J dropped 4; count of bases not matched to a gene: 11. This CDR3 has 16 amino acids. Germline V CDR1 and CDR2: MNHEY, SVGEGT. CDR3 loop: CASSEYVGGPYNEQFL. The CDR3 DNA reads TGTGCCAGCAGTGAATATGTGGGAGGGCCGTACAATGAGCAGTTCTTA.

This clonotype showed up many times. V is TRBV19 and J is TRBJ2-1; D is unresolved. The CDR3 sequence is 14 residues long. Trimming pared 1 base from V and 4 bases from J, leaving 8 bases between. Germline V gives CDR1 LNHDA, CDR2 SQIVND (reference sequence). DNA of the CDR3: TGTGCCAGTAGTATAGGAAGCGTATACAATGAGCAGTTCTTC. Amino acid sequence: CASSIGSVYNEQFF.

In its sample, this clonotype was seen many times. The chain combines TRBV6-5 with TRBJ1-5; D is undetermined. The length of the CDR3 is 13 residues. The V and J ends lost 4 bases and 10 bases respectively, with 14 bases between them. Germline CDR1 is MNHEY and CDR2 is SVGAGI. The CDR3 spells CASSSSRGQPQHF. The CDR3 nucleotides are TGTGCCAGCAGTTCCTCACGGGGTCAACCCCAGCATTTT.